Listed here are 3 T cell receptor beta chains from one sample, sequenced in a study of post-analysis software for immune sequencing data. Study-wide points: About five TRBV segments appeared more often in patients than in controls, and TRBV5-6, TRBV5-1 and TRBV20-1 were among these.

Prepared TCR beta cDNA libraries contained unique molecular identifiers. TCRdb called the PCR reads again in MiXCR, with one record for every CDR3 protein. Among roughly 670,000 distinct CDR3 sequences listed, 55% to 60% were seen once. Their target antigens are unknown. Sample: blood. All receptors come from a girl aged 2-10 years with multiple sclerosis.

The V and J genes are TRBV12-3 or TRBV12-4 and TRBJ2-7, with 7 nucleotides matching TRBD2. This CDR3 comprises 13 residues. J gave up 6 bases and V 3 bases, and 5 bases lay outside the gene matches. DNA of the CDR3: TGTGCCAGCAGTTTGGGCGGGAGATTCGAGCAGTACTTC. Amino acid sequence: CASSLGGRFEQYF.

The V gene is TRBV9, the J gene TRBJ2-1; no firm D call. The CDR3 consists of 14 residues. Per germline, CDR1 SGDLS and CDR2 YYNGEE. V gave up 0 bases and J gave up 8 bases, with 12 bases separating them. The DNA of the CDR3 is TGTGCCAGCAGCGTAGTTTTGTCAACCCATGAGCAGTTCTTC. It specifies CASSVVLSTHEQFF. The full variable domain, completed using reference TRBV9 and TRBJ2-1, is DSGVTQTPKHLITATGQRVTLRCSPRSGDLSVYWYQQSLDQGLQFLIQYYNGEERAKGNILERFSAQQFPDLHSELNLSSLELGDSALYFCASSVVLSTHEQFFGPGTRLTVL.

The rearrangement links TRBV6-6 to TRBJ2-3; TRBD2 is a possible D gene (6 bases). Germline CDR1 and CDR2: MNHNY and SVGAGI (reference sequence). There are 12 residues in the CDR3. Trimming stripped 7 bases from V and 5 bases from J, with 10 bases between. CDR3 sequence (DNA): TGTGCCAGCACCGGAGGGGTAGATACGCAGTATTTT. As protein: CASTGGVDTQYF.